A single sample is the source of the 27 T cell receptor beta chains below, sequenced in a study of T-cell reconstitution after alpha-beta-depleted transplantation in children. Unique molecular identifiers were built into the TCRbeta library. MiXCR, run by TCRdb on the PCR reads, gives a single entry per CDR3 protein. Found here are over 120,000 distinct CDR3 sequences, around 8.5% of them singletons; the top ten hold over 15%. Material: PBMCs, mostly from graft donor cells, obtained 180 days after TCRalphabeta/CD19-depleted stem cell transplant. The source is a female patient aged 2-9 years who had a stem cell transplant for congenital amegakaryocytic thrombocytopenia, so the T cells may come from the graft donor.

The chain has TRBV28 and TRBJ2-1; D remains unclear. Trimming pared 7 bases from V and 3 bases from J, leaving 7 bases between. This CDR3 comprises 12 residues. Germline assignment: CDR1 MDHEN and CDR2 SYDVKM. The CDR3 DNA reads TGTGCCAGCACCTATAACTACAATGAGCAGTTCTTC. This translates into CASTYNYNEQFF.

The V call is TRBV7-8, the J call TRBJ2-2; D remains unclear. Germline loops: CDR1 SGHVS, CDR2 FQNEAQ. The V end was cut by 4 bases, the J end by 6 bases, with 9 bases between. CDR3 length: 13 residues. CDR3 protein: CASSSVSAGELFF. The CDR3 DNA reads as TGTGCCAGCAGCTCCGTCTCAGCCGGGGAGCTGTTTTTT.

This clonotype has just a few counts. The chain couples TRBV10-2 to TRBJ2-7; no clear D. CDR1 and CDR2 from the germline V gene are WSHSY and SAAADI. The CDR3 has 11 amino acids. The V gene lost 3 bases and the J gene lost 2 bases, with 2 bases spanning the gap. The CDR3 loop is CASSEPYEQYF. DNA of the CDR3: TGCGCCAGCAGTGAACCCTACGAGCAGTACTTC.

This clonotype was observed a single time. This chain connects TRBV28 to TRBJ2-3, with D unresolved. CDR1 and CDR2 from the germline V gene are MDHEN and SYDVKM. V was clipped by 5 bases and J by 3 bases, with 15 bases between them. This CDR3 is 15 amino acids long. CDR3 amino acids: CASSPPPGGTDTQYF. CDR3 sequence (DNA): TGTGCCAGCAGTCCCCCGCCAGGTGGGACAGATACGCAGTATTTT.

On this clonotype itself: Just one base apart from a much larger clone, this may be a read error. The chain employs TRBV29-1 and TRBJ1-1, with D possibly matching TRBD1 (5 bases). The CDR3 is 12 residues long. Germline values: CDR1 SQVTM, CDR2 ANQGSEA. The CDR3 reads CSVRQGDTEPFF. CDR3 nucleotide sequence: TGCAGCGTCCGTCAGGGAGACACTGAACCTTTCTTT.

This clonotype showed up many times. The CDR3 DNA sequence: TGCGCCAGCAGCTTTTCGGATGGGTGGGGCGAAAAACTGTTTTTT. Translation gives CASSFSDGWGEKLFF. The chain employs TRBV5-1 and TRBJ1-4; D perhaps matches TRBD1 (5 bases). The CDR3 is made up of 15 amino acids. Germline-derived CDR1 and CDR2 are SGHRS and YFSETQ. Deletions cut 2 bases from V and 8 bases from J, with 16 bases between.

This clonotype was counted ten times or more. The chain joins TRBV7-2 to TRBJ2-7; D is undetermined. CDR1 SGHTA and CDR2 FQGNSA come from the germline V gene. This CDR3 contains 15 residues. Trimming pared 1 base from V and 6 bases from J, leaving 16 bases between. CDR3 nucleotides: TGTGCCAGCAGCTTAGGGGAAACTTTCTTTGCCGAGCAGTACTTC. This translates into CASSLGETFFAEQYF.

This clonotype was recorded at least ten times. The rearrangement uses TRBV20-1 and TRBJ2-3, with D tentatively TRBD2 (6 bases). This CDR3 spans 12 amino acids. V lost 3 bases, J lost 6 bases, and 10 bases lay in between. Per germline, CDR1 DFQATT and CDR2 SNEGSKA (reference sequence). The DNA of the CDR3 is TGCAGTGCTAGCGGGAGATGGGATACGCAGTATTTT. As protein: CSASGRWDTQYF.

This clonotype was counted a few times. V usage is TRBV2 and J usage is TRBJ1-5; 9 bases fit TRBD1. The CDR3 extends over 14 amino acids. V lost 4 bases and J lost 7; bases outside the gene matches: 5. From germline, CDR1 is SNHLY and CDR2 FYNNEI. The CDR3, as DNA: TGTGCCAGCAGTGGGGACAGGGCGAGCCAGCCCCAGCATTTT. This encodes CASSGDRASQPQHF.

This clonotype was seen more than once but under ten times. The V gene is TRBV5-1, the J gene TRBJ2-1; TRBD2 is a possible D gene (6 bases). CDR1 and CDR2 (germline): SGHRS, YFSETQ. CDR3 length: 14 amino acids. The germline V and J ends were trimmed by 2 bases and 6 bases, with 12 bases remaining between them. The CDR3: CASSFAGPLNEQFF. CDR3 nucleotide sequence: TGCGCCAGCAGCTTTGCGGGACCTCTCAATGAGCAGTTCTTC.

The sample holds a few counts of this clonotype. This chain links TRBV20-1 with TRBJ1-1; tentatively, D is TRBD1 (6 bases). The CDR3 has 13 amino acids. V lost 3 bases to trimming and J lost 3 bases, with 11 bases between them. Looked up from germline, CDR1 is DFQATT and CDR2 is SNEGSKA (reference sequence). This chain's CDR3 is CSASDRTYTEAFF. The CDR3 DNA follows: TGCAGTGCTAGCGACAGGACCTACACTGAAGCTTTCTTT.

This clonotype occurred many times. DNA of the CDR3: TGCAGTGCTCGGGACGACTCCTACAATGAGCAGTTCTTC. It is translated as CSARDDSYNEQFF. V and J are TRBV20-1 and TRBJ2-1; either TRBD1 or TRBD2 may supply D (5 bases each). The length of the CDR3 is 13 residues. CDR1 is DFQATT and CDR2 is SNEGSKA in the germline V gene (reference sequence). Deletions cut 5 bases from V and 0 bases from J, with 8 bases between.

There are a few counts of this clonotype. The CDR3 DNA sequence: TGTGCCAGCAGCTCCTTACATGACAGACAGGAAGCTTTCTTT. Its translation is CASSSLHDRQEAFF. J is TRBJ1-1 and V is TRBV5-4, with a possible D match to TRBD1 (5 bases). The CDR3 covers 14 residues. Trimming removed 3 bases at V and 8 bases at J, with 17 bases between. The germline V gene encodes CDR1 SGHNT and CDR2 YYREEE (reference sequence).

In this sample, this clonotype turned up many times. The chain is built from TRBV2 and TRBJ2-6, with D hard to call. This CDR3 has 14 residues. CDR1 is SNHLY, CDR2 FYNNEI, per germline. V lost 8 bases and J 4 bases, leaving 12 bases between the germline ends. CDR3 in amino acids: CASVRPAGANVLTF. The DNA of the CDR3 is TGTGCCAGCGTTCGGCCGGCAGGGGCCAACGTCCTGACTTTC.

This clonotype was seen ten or more times. The chain couples TRBV28 to TRBJ1-6, with D hard to call. This CDR3 comprises 12 residues. Germline lookup yields CDR1 MDHEN and CDR2 SYDVKM. V lost 5 bases, J lost 14 bases, and 13 bases lay in between. The CDR3 protein is CASSPRYGSLHF. CDR3 DNA sequence: TGTGCCAGCAGTCCTCGGTATGGGTCCCTCCACTTT.

This clonotype came up many times. The chain joins TRBV29-1 to TRBJ1-1; 8 bases align to TRBD1. The germline V gene has CDR1 SQVTM and CDR2 ANQGSEA. The V segment lost 7 bases and the J segment 1 base; nucleotides outside the gene matches: 8. The CDR3 spans 14 residues. Written as DNA, the CDR3 is TGCAGCGGCCTAACAGGGGGTGGGAACACTGAAGCTTTCTTT. Amino acids: CSGLTGGGNTEAFF.

This chain links TRBV19 with TRBJ2-5; the D is unclear. CDR1 and CDR2 from the germline V gene are LNHDA and SQIVND (reference sequence). This CDR3 is built from 13 residues. V lost 3 bases, J lost 2 bases, and 7 bases lay in between. The CDR3 DNA is TGTGCCAGTAGTATGTTCCTACAAGAGACCCAGTACTTC. This sequence encodes CASSMFLQETQYF.

The rearrangement uses TRBV27 and TRBJ1-2; the D gene is possibly TRBD1 (5 bases). Trimming stripped 8 bases from V and 4 bases from J, with 17 bases between. The length of the CDR3 is 14 residues. CDR1 is MNHEY and CDR2 is SMNVEV in the germline V gene (reference sequence). Here the CDR3 reads CASAPWGVGYGYTF. The CDR3 region has the DNA TGTGCCAGCGCACCCTGGGGGGTGGGCTATGGCTACACCTTC.

Regarding this clonotype: A much bigger clone sits one base away, suggesting this may be a read error. V usage is TRBV20-1 and J usage is TRBJ1-2; 7 bases are shared with TRBD1. Germline V gene lookup returns CDR1 DFQATT and CDR2 SNEGSKA (reference sequence). This CDR3 is built from 13 residues. The CDR3 DNA sequence: TGCAGTGCTCCTAAGACAGGGTTTTATGACTACACCTTC. Its protein product is CSAPKTGFYDYTF.

J is TRBJ1-5 and V is TRBV12-3 or TRBV12-4, with 10 bases aligning to TRBD1. Unmatched junction bases numbered 19, after V lost 11 bases and J lost 0 bases. The CDR3 covers 19 residues. CDR3 residues: CAFSFQVTGGIHSNQPQHF. CDR3 nucleotides: TGTGCCTTCAGTTTTCAGGTGACAGGGGGCATCCATAGCAATCAGCCCCAGCATTTT.

Worth noting for this clonotype: A read error may be the cause here, since a much bigger clone is one base away. The chain couples TRBV11-2 to TRBJ2-5, with 11 bases lining up with TRBD1. The CDR3 loop spans 15 amino acids. Germline CDR1 reads SGHAT; CDR2 reads FQNNGV. As DNA, the CDR3 is TGTGCCAGCAGCTCCTGGACAGGGGGCCAAGAGACCAAGTACTTC. Protein: CASSSWTGGQETKYF.

This clonotype was observed many times. The chain has TRBV20-1 and TRBJ2-7; no clear D. The V end was cut by 2 bases, the J end by 4 bases, with 6 bases between. The CDR3 extends over 11 amino acids. In germline, CDR1 is DFQATT, CDR2 SNEGSKA (reference sequence). The CDR3 region is CSARMEYEQYF. The DNA for the CDR3 is TGCAGTGCTAGAATGGAGTACGAGCAGTACTTC.

This clonotype was observed many times. This chain joins TRBV28 and TRBJ1-1; no reliable D call. There are 14 residues in the CDR3. Germline CDR1 and CDR2: MDHEN and SYDVKM. Trimming shortened V by 2 bases and J by 6 bases, and 13 bases separated the two germline ends. Here the CDR3 reads CASSLHPRAAEAFF. Here the CDR3 DNA reads TGTGCCAGCAGTTTACATCCAAGGGCGGCTGAAGCTTTCTTT.

This clonotype was recorded many times. The chain recombines TRBV3-1 with TRBJ2-3, with 14 bases identical to TRBD2. Germline CDR1 LGHDT, CDR2 YNNKEL (reference sequence). The CDR3 length is 12 residues. J gave up 14 bases and V 5 bases, and 3 bases lay outside the gene matches. The CDR3 DNA is TGTGCCAGCAGCGGGACTAGCGGGAGTTTGTATTTT. Translated, it gives CASSGTSGSLYF.

This clonotype was picked up many times. The chain joins TRBV6-5 to TRBJ1-4; TRBD1 might be the D (5 bases). Trimming pared 7 bases from V and 7 bases from J, leaving 22 bases between. Germline lookup yields CDR1 MNHEY and CDR2 SVGAGI. CDR3 size: 16 residues. CDR3: CASIGAPRDISEKLFF. In DNA, the CDR3 is TGTGCCAGCATCGGGGCTCCGAGGGATATTAGTGAAAAACTGTTTTTT.

Turning to this clonotype: A much larger clonotype is one base distant, so this may be a read error. The chain uses TRBV29-1 and TRBJ2-2; maybe TRBD1 (5 bases). The length of the CDR3 is 13 residues. CDR1 and CDR2 from the germline V gene are SQVTM and ANQGSEA. The CDR3 spells CSVGQGIAGQLFF. The CDR3 DNA reads TGCAGCGTTGGTCAGGGAATTGCCGGGCAGCTGTTTTTT.

This clonotype has just a few counts. The gene calls are TRBV12-3 or TRBV12-4 and TRBJ1-3; TRBD1 agrees at 9 bases. This CDR3 region has 16 residues. The V gene end was trimmed by 4 bases and the J gene end by 3 bases; junction bases not matched to a gene: 7. CDR3 nucleotides: TGTGCCAGCAGTTCGGATGGGACAGGGCATGGAAACACCATATATTTT. Its translation is CASSSDGTGHGNTIYF.